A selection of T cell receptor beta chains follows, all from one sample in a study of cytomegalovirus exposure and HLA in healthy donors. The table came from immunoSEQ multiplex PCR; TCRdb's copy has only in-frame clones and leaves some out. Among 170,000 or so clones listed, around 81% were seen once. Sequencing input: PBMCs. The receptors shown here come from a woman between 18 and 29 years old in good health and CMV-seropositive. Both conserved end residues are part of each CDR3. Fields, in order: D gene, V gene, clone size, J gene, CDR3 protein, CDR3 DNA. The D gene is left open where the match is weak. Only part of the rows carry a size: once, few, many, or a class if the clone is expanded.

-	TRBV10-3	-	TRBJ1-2	CAITGLEGYTF	TGTGCCATCACAGGGTTAGAAGGCTACACCTTC
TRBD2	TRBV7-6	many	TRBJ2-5	CASSLRGGRETQYF	TGTGCCAGCAGCTTGCGGGGGGGTCGGGAGACCCAGTACTTC
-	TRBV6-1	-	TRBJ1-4	CASSESWDIGEKLFF	TGTGCCAGCAGTGAAAGTTGGGACATTGGTGAAAAACTGTTTTTT
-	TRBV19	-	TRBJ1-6	CASRRGGGPLHF	TGTGCCAGTAGGAGGGGGGGAGGTCCCCTCCACTTT
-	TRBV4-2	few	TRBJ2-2	CASSQVTGTNTGELFF	TGTGCCAGCAGCCAAGTCACAGGGACAAACACCGGGGAGCTGTTTTTT
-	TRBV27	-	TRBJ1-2	CASSRGSPWTNYGYTF	TGTGCCAGCAGTCGTGGGAGTCCTTGGACTAACTATGGCTACACCTTC
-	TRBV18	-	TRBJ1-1	CASSPQGNEAFF	TGTGCCAGCTCACCCCAGGGAAACGAAGCTTTCTTT
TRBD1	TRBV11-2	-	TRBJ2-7	CASSYHRGEQYF	TGTGCCAGCAGCTACCACAGGGGCGAGCAGTACTTC
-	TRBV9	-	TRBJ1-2	CASSVATTVNYGYTF	TGTGCCAGCAGCGTAGCTACTACGGTTAACTATGGCTACACCTTC
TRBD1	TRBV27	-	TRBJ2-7	CASSLSGQGSYEQYF	TGTGCCAGCAGCCTCTCGGGACAGGGCTCCTACGAGCAGTACTTC
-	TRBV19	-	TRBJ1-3	CASSMLPSSGNTIYF	TGTGCCAGTAGTATGTTGCCCAGCTCTGGAAACACCATATATTTT
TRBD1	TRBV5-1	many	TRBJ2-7	CASSVDRAYEQYF	TGCGCCAGCAGCGTGGACAGGGCCTACGAGCAGTACTTC
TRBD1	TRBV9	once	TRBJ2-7	CASSRAGTGDYEQYF	TGTGCCAGCAGCCGCGCGGGGACAGGGGACTACGAGCAGTACTTC
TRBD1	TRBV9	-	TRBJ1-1	CASSVVGQGTEAFF	TGTGCCAGCAGCGTGGTCGGACAGGGGACTGAAGCTTTCTTT
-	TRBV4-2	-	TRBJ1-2	CASSQDPRNHYGYTF	TGTGCCAGCAGCCAAGATCCGAGGAACCACTATGGCTACACCTTC
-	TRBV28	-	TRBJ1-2	CASSFSYYGYTF	TGTGCCAGCAGTTTCTCGTACTATGGCTACACCTTC
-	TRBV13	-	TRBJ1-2	CASSLRTEGGYGYTF	TGTGCCAGCAGCTTACGTACGGAAGGGGGCTATGGCTACACCTTC
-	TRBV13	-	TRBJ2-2	CASSFLPGELFF	TGTGCCAGCAGCTTTCTTCCCGGGGAGCTGTTTTTT